These 4 T cell receptor beta chains were sequenced from one sample in a study of spatial heterogeneity in lung cancer. TCRdb re-analysed the 5' RACE reads in MiXCR, keeping a single row per CDR3 protein. The profile shows approximately 2,500 distinct CDR3 sequences, 4% to 5.5% of them singletons. Time point given: sample taken at primary tumor resection. Frozen PBMC, nontumor lung or tumor provided whole RNA, which was sequenced unsorted. Source: normal lung tissue next to the tumor, taken at surgery. The receptors stem from a female donor with early-stage non-small cell lung cancer.

This clonotype is termed medium-sized. The J gene is TRBJ1-1, the V gene TRBV20-1; D is uncertain. Trimming pared 4 bases from V and 0 bases from J, leaving 9 bases between. The CDR3 totals 13 residues. The V gene's germline CDR1 is DFQATT and CDR2 SNEGSKA (reference sequence). The DNA for the CDR3 is TGCAGTGCTATGCAACACTTGAACACTGAAGCTTTCTTT. This codes for CSAMQHLNTEAFF.

The sample holds many counts of this clonotype. This chain connects TRBV6-5 to TRBJ2-5, with 10 bases identical to TRBD2. Trimming cost V 4 bases and J 4 bases; bases outside gene matches: 24. The CDR3 is 21 residues long. The V gene's germline CDR1 is MNHEY and CDR2 SVGAGI. The CDR3 bases are TGTGCCAGCAGTTCCCTAGACGGGGCTAGCGGGGGCCCCCAGCTTCGAGAGACCCAGTACTTC. Protein: CASSSLDGASGGPQLRETQYF.

The sample holds one count of this clonotype. The CDR3 sequence is CASSLEVFLGTENSPLHF. As DNA, the CDR3 is TGTGCCAGCAGCTTAGAAGTCTTTTTGGGGACAGAGAATTCACCCCTCCACTTT. The rearrangement joins TRBV13 to TRBJ1-6, with 7 bases aligning to TRBD1. Germline CDR1 PRHDT, CDR2 FYEKMQ (reference sequence). The CDR3 has 18 amino acids. With 1 base clipped from V and 7 bases from J, the junction kept 13 bases outside the gene matches.

By sample share, this clonotype is medium-sized (0.01 to 0.1%). One end of the junction fails to match germline, which may point to a read error. The V and J genes are TRBV20-1 and TRBJ2-7, with 8 nucleotides matching TRBD1. Germline CDR1 is DFQATT and CDR2 is SNEGSKA (reference sequence). The CDR3 covers 12 residues. DNA of the CDR3: TGCAGTGCTAGAGACCAGGGGGCTTTCGTAGGCTTC. It yields the protein CSARDQGAFVGF.